Listed below are T cell receptor beta chains from one sample, sequenced in a study of shared clonotypes between healthy human individuals. Sequenced by immunoSEQ multiplex PCR; TCRdb stores in-frame clones only, minus some. The sample includes more than 550,000 clones, about 92% of them seen just once. The sample taken for sequencing was naive CD8+ T cells sorted from blood. The source of these receptors is a man younger than 45 in good health. Each CDR3 is given without its conserved first and last residue.

j_call v_call cdr3_aa
TRBJ2-3 TRBV19 ASSTKGGTDTQY
TRBJ1-2 TRBV9 ASSGSRQGYGYT
TRBJ2-3 TRBV19 ASSDRNTDTQY
TRBJ1-2 TRBV27 ASSSPGQGHFGYT
TRBJ2-1 TRBV7-2 ASSLAASGPYNEQF
TRBJ1-3 TRBV10-3 AISEVPQTTGNTIY
TRBJ2-2 TRBV5-1 ASRPPGSINTGELF
TRBJ2-2 TRBV2 ASRKSQNTGELF
TRBJ2-6 TRBV30 AWSHGTGVNVLT
TRBJ2-7 TRBV2 AILTRSGRWNEQY
TRBJ1-2 TRBV7-2 ASSGPDGPYYGYT
TRBJ2-7 TRBV28 ASSSLVRSGAGIYEQY
TRBJ2-3 TRBV28 ASSFGTYRTDTQY
TRBJ2-7 TRBV29-1 SSRDSSYEQY
TRBJ1-5 TRBV19 ASSTYRLQEYQPQH
TRBJ2-7 TRBV19 ASKSGPYEQY
TRBJ1-1 TRBV29-1 SVELHETGPNTEAF
TRBJ2-7 TRBV7-9 ASTLLSHQGVVYEQY
TRBJ2-5 TRBV13 ASSLTSAYQETQY
TRBJ1-1 TRBV9 ASSETTNTEAF
TRBJ2-7 TRBV7-7 ASSPGTSGRYEQY
TRBJ2-1 TRBV7-2 ASSKIQGSVDNEQF
TRBJ2-7 TRBV28 ASTPGTDYEQY
TRBJ1-2 TRBV27 ASSLSGYRTYGYT
TRBJ1-5 TRBV19 ASSIVWDQPQH
TRBJ1-1 TRBV7-6 ASSLGWEAQNTEAF
TRBJ2-1 TRBV10-3 ATGLAGGPDEQF
TRBJ1-1 TRBV6-5 ASSYPGQGALEAF
TRBJ2-1 TRBV11-2 ASSRAGSPYNEQF
TRBJ2-6 TRBV2 ASSWKREGPVAGANVLT